This T cell receptor (beta chain) is drawn from a study of T cells expressing NK-cell markers. Study details: All TCR beta repertoires analysed originated from sorted CD3+CD56+NKG2C+, CD3+CD56+NKG2C- and CD3+CD56-NKG2C+ T cells. Seropositivity for HCMV was found in most of the eight sequenced donors, with one seronegative. Whole-study results and caveats: For a handful of donors, these clonotypes were likewise the leading ones in the CD3+CD56-NKG2C+ fraction. NKG2C+ dominant clonotypes from over 5 donors made up about 1.0-7.5% of CD8+ T cells.

For this clonotype: The antigen is not known.

TCRdb re-called the 5' RACE reads and gives one entry per CDR3 protein, without DNA. Here the sample table reports 350,000 to 450,000 distinct CDR3 sequences. The CDR3 length is 17 residues. Germline CDR1 and CDR2: SGHRS and YFSETQ. The source of this sequence is a man between 18 and 69 years old in good health. Sequencing was carried out using blood T cells: a sorted CD56 or NKG2C T cell subset, CD4+ or CD8+ T cells, or bulk PBMC T cells (not recorded which). The rearrangement uses TRBV5-1 and TRBJ2-7; the TCRdb call, TRBD1, lacks DNA for checking. The CDR3 spells CASSRGATSTLSYEQYF. Full variable domain (missing parts from reference TRBV5-1 and TRBJ2-7): KAGVTQTPRYLIKTRGQQVTLSCSPISGHRSVSWYQQTPGQGLQFLFEYFSETQRNKGNFPGRFSGRQFSNSRSEMNVSTLELGDSALYLCASSRGATSTLSYEQYFGPGTRLTVT.